Following are 3 T cell receptor beta chains from one sample sequenced in a study of memory CD4+ T cells and cytomegalovirus serostatus. Repertoires were generated with immunoSEQ multiplex PCR, while TCRdb's copy carries only in-frame clones and drops some. The repertoire consists of some 46,000 clones, with approximately 80% occurring once and the leading ten covering about 1.1%. The sort gate was single viable CD3+CD4+CD8-CD45RO+ cells for memory CD4+ T cells. Sequenced material: memory CD4+ T cells from blood. The receptors stem from an adult in good health and CMV-seronegative.

This rearrangement joins TRBV6-5 to TRBJ1-1, with a tentative D call TRBD1 (5 bases). The CDR3 spans 15 residues. V dropped 7 bases and J dropped 4 bases, with 19 bases sitting between them. CDR1 and CDR2 from the germline V gene are MNHEY and SVGAGI. CDR3 region: CASTPSGSLITEAFF. The DNA of the CDR3 is TGTGCCAGCACACCATCAGGGTCCCTTATCACTGAAGCTTTCTTT.

The count of this clone is one. The chain is built from TRBV27 and TRBJ2-2; D unclear. The CDR3 spans 15 residues. V was pared by 6 bases and J by 4 bases, with 15 bases between. Germline V gives CDR1 MNHEY, CDR2 SMNVEV (reference sequence). CDR3 protein: CASRGSSPSTGELFF. The CDR3 coding sequence is TGTGCCAGCAGAGGCTCTTCCCCATCCACCGGGGAGCTGTTTTTT.

This clone was counted between two and nine times. The chain joins TRBV10-3 to TRBJ1-3, with TRBD1 matching 7 bases. CDR3 length: 14 residues. Trimming cost V 6 bases and J 4 bases; bases outside gene matches: 6. CDR1 ENHRY and CDR2 SYGVKD come from the germline V gene. This CDR3 reads CAIRKTGAGNTIYF. CDR3 coding DNA: TGTGCCATCAGGAAAACAGGGGCAGGAAACACCATATATTTT.